Sequencing of this T cell receptor (beta chain) was carried out in a study of OX40 agonist ivuxolimab in advanced cancers. General observations from the study: Which antigen the expanded peripheral T cells recognized is unknown.

Germline loops: CDR1 SNHLY, CDR2 FYNNEI. V was shortened by 4 bases and J by 3 bases, with 12 bases between the two germline ends. The CDR3 runs to 15 residues. Sequencing was performed with immunoSEQ multiplex PCR; in TCRdb, only in-frame clones are kept and a portion is missing. This table holds about 83,000 clones, approximately 84% found once. To note about this clone: No antigen is known for it.

This chain links TRBV2 with TRBJ2-2; D possibly corresponds to TRBD1 (5 bases). The TCR comes from an adult with an advanced solid tumor such as melanoma, head and neck, liver or kidney cancer. This specimen was CD4+ or CD8+ T cells sorted from blood, taken in a trial of the OX40 agonist ivuxolimab. Written as DNA, the CDR3 is TGTGCCAGCAGTGGGTCAGGGATTGACACCGGGGAGCTGTTTTTT. Its protein is CASSGSGIDTGELFF.